The 16 T cell receptor beta chains below all came from one sample that was sequenced in a study of blood T cell repertoires in COVID-19. Assay used: immunoSEQ multiplex PCR; TCRdb lists only in-frame clones, some missing. The sample yields about 180,000 clones, about nine tenths seen once. The material sequenced was peripheral blood. All receptors derive from a young man who had recovered from COVID-19.

The chain links TRBV6-1 to TRBJ2-7; a possible D gene is TRBD1 (5 bases). The CDR3 runs to 14 residues. From germline, CDR1 is MNHNS and CDR2 SASEGT. The V gene lost 3 bases and the J gene lost 3 bases, with 12 bases spanning the gap. The CDR3 loop is CASSESQGFYEQYF. CDR3 coding DNA: TGTGCCAGCAGTGAGTCCCAGGGTTTCTACGAGCAGTACTTC.

The gene calls are TRBV4-2 and TRBJ2-7, with 12 bases fitting TRBD2. Trimming at V came to 0 bases and at J to 12 bases, leaving 12 bases not matched to a gene. CDR3 length equals 16 residues. Germline-derived CDR1 and CDR2 are LGHNA and YNFKEQ. CDR3 region: CASSQEGTASGRAPYF. The CDR3 coding sequence is TGTGCCAGCAGCCAAGAGGGGACGGCTAGCGGGAGGGCCCCGTACTTC.

This clone was detected only once. V gene TRBV19 combines with J gene TRBJ2-5, with TRBD1 matching over 10 bases. After removal of 5 bases from V and 0 bases from J, the junction contained 9 bases not matched to a gene. The V gene's germline CDR1 is LNHDA and CDR2 SQIVND (reference sequence). This CDR3 has 17 residues. CDR3: CASSPYPGQGNQETQYF. Written as DNA, the CDR3 is TGTGCCAGTAGTCCTTATCCGGGACAGGGGAACCAAGAGACCCAGTACTTC.

This clone was detected only once. The rearrangement uses TRBV9 and TRBJ2-3; 9 bases align to TRBD2. Germline V gene lookup returns CDR1 SGDLS and CDR2 YYNGEE. The CDR3 contains 14 residues. V trimming: 3 bases; J trimming: 3 bases; junction bases outside the gene matches: 2. DNA of the CDR3: TGTGCCAGCAGCGATAGCGGGAGTACAGATACGCAGTATTTT. It specifies CASSDSGSTDTQYF.

For the CDR3, the DNA is TGTGCCAGTTACGACAGGGCTGGGGCCGGGGCCAACGTCCTGACTTTC. Residues: CASYDRAGAGANVLTF. The J gene is TRBJ2-6, the V gene TRBV19; TRBD1 agrees at 7 bases. Germline V gives CDR1 LNHDA, CDR2 SQIVND (reference sequence). The CDR3 loop spans 16 amino acids. V gave up 8 bases and J gave up 4 bases; unmatched junction bases: 11.

The V call is TRBV7-2, the J call TRBJ2-5; tentatively, D is TRBD2 (5 bases). Germline CDR1 reads SGHTA; CDR2 reads FQGNSA. The V and J ends lost 3 bases and 0 bases respectively, with 20 bases between them. The CDR3 totals 18 residues. The CDR3 nucleotides read TGTGCCAGCAGCTTGTACCGGGGTGGAGTACGAGACCAAGAGACCCAGTACTTC. Amino acids: CASSLYRGGVRDQETQYF.

This chain joins TRBV28 and TRBJ1-2; D possibly corresponds to TRBD1 (5 bases). The ends were cut back, 11 bases at V and 3 bases at J, with 25 bases in the middle. CDR3 size: 16 residues. Looked up from germline, CDR1 is MDHEN and CDR2 is SYDVKM. The CDR3 region is CASKQGSGNWHYGYTF. The CDR3 DNA is TGTGCCTCCAAACAAGGCTCAGGGAATTGGCACTATGGCTACACCTTC.

This chain connects TRBV6-2 or TRBV6-3 to TRBJ1-5, with D uncertain. Between the trimmed V and J ends, which lost 4 bases and 3 bases, there was a span of 10 bases. From germline, CDR1 is MNHEY and CDR2 SVGEGT. The CDR3 is made up of 14 amino acids. CDR3 sequence reads: CASSFTVNNQPQHF. The CDR3 bases are TGTGCCAGCAGTTTTACAGTGAACAATCAGCCCCAGCATTTT.

The chain carries TRBV7-2 and TRBJ1-2, with TRBD1 as a possible D gene (5 bases). The germline CDR1 and CDR2 sequences are SGHTA and FQGNSA. This CDR3 is 13 amino acids long. Trimming cost V 2 bases and J 8 bases, with 12 bases left between them. The CDR3 nucleotides read TGTGCCAGCAGCTTAATAGGGGTGGAGGGCTACACCTTC. Translated, it gives CASSLIGVEGYTF.

The CDR3 sequence: CASSYLGGYTF. The CDR3 bases are TGTGCCAGCAGTTACTTGGGCGGCTACACCTTC. The genes are TRBV6-5 and TRBJ1-2; D is ambiguous. V was shortened by 1 base and J by 8 bases, with 5 bases between the two germline ends. CDR3 length: 11 amino acids. Germline CDR1 is MNHEY and CDR2 is SVGAGI.

The gene calls are TRBV10-3 and TRBJ1-2; D call uncertain. The CDR3 runs to 12 residues. The germline V gene has CDR1 ENHRY and CDR2 SYGVKD. V lost 10 bases and J 3 bases, leaving 12 bases between the germline ends. CDR3 nucleotide sequence: TGTGCCACCCAGGCTGGGTACTATGGCTACACCTTC. It is translated as CATQAGYYGYTF.

V usage is TRBV7-2 and J usage is TRBJ1-6; 9 nucleotides agree with TRBD1. This CDR3 has 17 amino acids. The germline V gene encodes CDR1 SGHTA and CDR2 FQGNSA. Trimming took 1 base from V and 7 from J; bases not matched to a gene: 8. The DNA for the CDR3 is TGTGCCAGCAGCTTAGTGCACGTGACAGGGGGGAATTCACCCCTCCACTTT. Translating it yields CASSLVHVTGGNSPLHF.

The chain is built from TRBV9 and TRBJ1-6, with D perhaps matching TRBD1 (5 bases). The ends were cut back, 2 bases at V and 7 bases at J, with 10 bases in the middle. The CDR3 is made up of 14 amino acids. Germline values: CDR1 SGDLS, CDR2 YYNGEE. CDR3 coding DNA: TGTGCCAGCAGCGTCGCGGGGGACAATTCACCCCTCCACTTT. Protein product: CASSVAGDNSPLHF.

This clone was recorded a few times. This chain links TRBV2 with TRBJ2-7; D is possibly TRBD2 (5 bases). In germline, CDR1 is SNHLY, CDR2 FYNNEI. The CDR3 is 15 amino acids. V was pared by 3 bases and J by 2 bases, with 14 bases between. As DNA, the CDR3 is TGTGCCAGCAGTGAGGTTGCGGGCTCTGCCTACGAGCAGTACTTC. Its protein is CASSEVAGSAYEQYF. The variable domain in full, with the rest retrieved from reference TRBV2 and TRBJ2-7, is EPEVTQTPSHQVTQMGQEVILRCVPISNHLYFYWYRQILGQKVEFLVSFYNNEISEKSEIFDDQFSVERPDGSNFTLKIRSTKLEDSAMYFCASSEVAGSAYEQYFGPGTRLTVT.

This clone was seen only once. This sequence joins TRBV18 and TRBJ2-1, with 7 bases aligning to TRBD2. Per germline, CDR1 KGHSH and CDR2 LQKENI. The V gene end was trimmed by 2 bases and the J gene end by 7 bases; junction bases not matched to a gene: 5. This CDR3 spans 14 amino acids. The CDR3 DNA reads as TGTGCCAGCTCACCAACCGGACTAGGAAATGAGCAGTTCTTC. Protein sequence: CASSPTGLGNEQFF.

The CDR3 DNA reads TGTGCCAGCAGCTTGGGACTAGCGGGTTACAATGAGCAGTTCTTC. Protein sequence: CASSLGLAGYNEQFF. This rearrangement joins TRBV5-6 to TRBJ2-1; 10 bases map to TRBD2. The germline V gene has CDR1 SGHDT and CDR2 YYEEEE. Trimming at V came to 0 bases and at J to 4 bases, leaving 1 base not matched to a gene. The CDR3 totals 15 residues.